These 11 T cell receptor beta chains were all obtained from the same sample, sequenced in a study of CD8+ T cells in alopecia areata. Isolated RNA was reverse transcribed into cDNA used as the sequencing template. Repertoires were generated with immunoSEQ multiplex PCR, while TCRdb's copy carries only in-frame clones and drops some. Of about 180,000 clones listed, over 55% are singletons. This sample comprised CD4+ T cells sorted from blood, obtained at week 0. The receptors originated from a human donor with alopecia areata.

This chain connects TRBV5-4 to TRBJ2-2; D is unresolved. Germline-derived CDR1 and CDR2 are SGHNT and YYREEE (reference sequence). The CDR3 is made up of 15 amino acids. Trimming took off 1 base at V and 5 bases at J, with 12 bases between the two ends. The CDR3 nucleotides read TGTGCCAGCAGCTTGCCGCAGAGTCGGACCGGGGAGCTGTTTTTT. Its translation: CASSLPQSRTGELFF.

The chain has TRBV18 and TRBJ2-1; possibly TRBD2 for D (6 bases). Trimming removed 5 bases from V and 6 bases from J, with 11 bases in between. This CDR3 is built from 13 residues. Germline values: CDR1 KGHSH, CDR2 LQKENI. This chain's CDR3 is CASSSTRGNEQFF. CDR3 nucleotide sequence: TGTGCCAGCTCATCGACTAGAGGCAATGAGCAGTTCTTC.

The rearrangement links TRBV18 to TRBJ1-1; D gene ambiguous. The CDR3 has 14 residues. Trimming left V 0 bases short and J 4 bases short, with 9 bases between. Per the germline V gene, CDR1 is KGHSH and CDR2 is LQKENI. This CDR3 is CASSPPRTTTEAFF. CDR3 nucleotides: TGTGCCAGCTCACCACCTAGGACGACCACTGAAGCTTTCTTT.

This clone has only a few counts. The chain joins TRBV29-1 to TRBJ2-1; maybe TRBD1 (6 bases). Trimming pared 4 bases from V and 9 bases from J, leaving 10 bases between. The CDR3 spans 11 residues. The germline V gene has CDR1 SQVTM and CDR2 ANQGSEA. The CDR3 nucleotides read TGCAGCGTTGGCAGGGGTCCTGAGCAGTTCTTC. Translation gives CSVGRGPEQFF.

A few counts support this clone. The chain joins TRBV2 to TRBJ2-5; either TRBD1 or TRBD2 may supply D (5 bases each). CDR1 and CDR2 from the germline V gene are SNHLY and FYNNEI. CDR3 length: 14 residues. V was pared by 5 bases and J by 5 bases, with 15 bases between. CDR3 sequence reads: CASSPGPGVETQYF. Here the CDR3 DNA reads TGTGCCAGCAGTCCGGGACCCGGGGTGGAGACCCAGTACTTC.

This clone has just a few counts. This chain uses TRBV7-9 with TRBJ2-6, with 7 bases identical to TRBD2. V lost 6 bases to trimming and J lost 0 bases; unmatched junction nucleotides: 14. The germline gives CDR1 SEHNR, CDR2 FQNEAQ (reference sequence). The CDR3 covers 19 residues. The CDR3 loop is CASRRGWASGDSGANVLTF. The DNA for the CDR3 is TGTGCCAGCAGACGCGGGTGGGCTAGCGGTGACTCTGGGGCCAACGTCCTGACTTTC. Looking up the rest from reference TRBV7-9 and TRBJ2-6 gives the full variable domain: DTGVSQNPRHKITKRGQNVTFRCDPISEHNRLYWYRQTLGQGPEFLTYFQNEAQLEKSRLLSDRFSAERPKGSFSTLEIQRTEQGDSAMYLCASRRGWASGDSGANVLTFGAGSRLTVL.

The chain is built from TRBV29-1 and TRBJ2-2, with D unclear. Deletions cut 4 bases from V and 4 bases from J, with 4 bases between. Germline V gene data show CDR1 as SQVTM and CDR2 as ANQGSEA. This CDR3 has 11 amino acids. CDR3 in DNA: TGCAGCGTTGGGAGCACCGGGGAGCTGTTTTTT. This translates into CSVGSTGELFF.

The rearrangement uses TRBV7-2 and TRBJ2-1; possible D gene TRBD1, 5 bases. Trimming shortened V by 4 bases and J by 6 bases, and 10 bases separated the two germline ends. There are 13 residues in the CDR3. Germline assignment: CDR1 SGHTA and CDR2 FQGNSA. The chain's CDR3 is CASSSGQVNEQFF. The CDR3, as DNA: TGTGCCAGCAGCTCAGGGCAGGTCAATGAGCAGTTCTTC.

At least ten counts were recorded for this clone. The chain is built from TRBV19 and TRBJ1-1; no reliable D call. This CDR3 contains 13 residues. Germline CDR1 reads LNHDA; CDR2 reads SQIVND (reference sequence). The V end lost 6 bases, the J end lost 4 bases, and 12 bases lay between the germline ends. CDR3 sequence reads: CASRPTWTTEAFF. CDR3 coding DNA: TGTGCCAGTAGACCGACGTGGACCACTGAAGCTTTCTTT.

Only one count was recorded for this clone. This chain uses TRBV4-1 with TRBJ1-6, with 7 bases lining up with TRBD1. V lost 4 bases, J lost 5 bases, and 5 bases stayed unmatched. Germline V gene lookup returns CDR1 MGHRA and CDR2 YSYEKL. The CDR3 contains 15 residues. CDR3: CASSRPDRDNSPLHF. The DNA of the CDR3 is TGCGCCAGCAGCCGACCCGACAGGGATAATTCACCCCTCCACTTT.

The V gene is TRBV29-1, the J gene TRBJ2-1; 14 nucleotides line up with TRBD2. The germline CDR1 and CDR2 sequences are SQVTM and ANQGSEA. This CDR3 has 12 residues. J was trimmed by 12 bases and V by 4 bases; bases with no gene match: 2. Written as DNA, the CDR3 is TGCAGCGTTGCCGGACTAGCGGGGGGGCAGTTCTTC. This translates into CSVAGLAGGQFF.